This record concerns one T cell receptor beta chain sequence. The CDR3 is 18 residues long. Losses at the gene ends were 5 bases for V and 0 bases for J; bases not matched to a gene: 8. The germline CDR1 and CDR2 sequences are SGHAT and FQNNGV. Profiled with immunoSEQ multiplex PCR; TCRdb holds only in-frame clones, not every one. Found here are 8,000 or so clones, almost 98% of them singletons; the top ten hold roughly 0.35%. This sample stems from a study of naive CD8 T cells in extremely preterm neonates. Without labor or membrane rupture, elective cesareans at roughly 37-42 weeks supplied term cord blood.

This sequence was found in a newborn in good health. This chain joins TRBV11-2 and TRBJ1-5; 12 bases line up with TRBD1. Sequencing was done on a sample of naive CD8+ T cells from cord blood. CDR3 sequence: CASSPGQGALYSNQPQHF. The CDR3 DNA reads as TGTGCCAGCAGCCCGGGACAGGGGGCCCTATATAGCAATCAGCCCCAGCATTTT.